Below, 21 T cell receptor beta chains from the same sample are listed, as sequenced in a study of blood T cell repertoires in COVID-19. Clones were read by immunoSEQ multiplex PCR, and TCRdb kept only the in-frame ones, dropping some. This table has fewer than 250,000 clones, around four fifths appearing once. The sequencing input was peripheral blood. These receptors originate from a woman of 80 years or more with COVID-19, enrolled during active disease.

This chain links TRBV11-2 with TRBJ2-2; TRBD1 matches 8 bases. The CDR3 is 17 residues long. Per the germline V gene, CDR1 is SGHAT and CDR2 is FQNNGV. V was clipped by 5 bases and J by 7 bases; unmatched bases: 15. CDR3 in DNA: TGTGCCAGCAGCCTGTCGGGTGGCAGGGGGCTAGGCGGGGAGCTGTTTTTT. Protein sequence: CASSLSGGRGLGGELFF.

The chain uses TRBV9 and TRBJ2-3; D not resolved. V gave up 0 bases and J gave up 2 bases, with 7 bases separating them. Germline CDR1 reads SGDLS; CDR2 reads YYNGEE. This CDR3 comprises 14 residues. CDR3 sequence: CASSVASVTDTQYF. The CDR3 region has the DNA TGTGCCAGCAGCGTAGCCTCGGTCACAGATACGCAGTATTTT.

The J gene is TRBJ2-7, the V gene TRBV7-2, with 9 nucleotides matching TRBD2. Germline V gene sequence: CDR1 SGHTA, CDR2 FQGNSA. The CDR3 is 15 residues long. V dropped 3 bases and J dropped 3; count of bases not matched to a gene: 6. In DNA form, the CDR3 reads TGTGCCAGCAGCTTCGATGCTAGCGGGGTCTACGAGCAGTACTTC. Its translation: CASSFDASGVYEQYF.

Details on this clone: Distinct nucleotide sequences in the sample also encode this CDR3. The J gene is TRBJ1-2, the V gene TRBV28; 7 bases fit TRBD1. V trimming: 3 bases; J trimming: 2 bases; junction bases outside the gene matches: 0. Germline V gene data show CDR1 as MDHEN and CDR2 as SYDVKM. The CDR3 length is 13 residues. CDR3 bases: TGTGCCAGCAGTTTGACAGGGAACTATGGCTACACCTTC. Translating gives CASSLTGNYGYTF.

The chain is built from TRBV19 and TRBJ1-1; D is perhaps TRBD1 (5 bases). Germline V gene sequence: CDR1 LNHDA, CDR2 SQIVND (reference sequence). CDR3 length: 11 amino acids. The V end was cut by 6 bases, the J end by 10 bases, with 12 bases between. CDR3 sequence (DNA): TGTGCCAGTAGCCAACAGGCACGAGCTTTCTTT. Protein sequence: CASSQQARAFF.

CDR3 sequence (DNA): TGTGCCAGCAGAAGACAGTTGAACACTGAAGCTTTCTTT. It encodes CASRRQLNTEAFF. The chain uses TRBV2 and TRBJ1-1, with D possibly matching TRBD1 (5 bases). Germline V gene sequence: CDR1 SNHLY, CDR2 FYNNEI. V shed 6 bases and J shed 0 bases, with 8 bases lying between them. The CDR3 spans 13 residues.

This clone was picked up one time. CDR3 sequence (DNA): TGTGCCAGCAGCTTGTTCTCGGCAGGGCGAGTCGACACTGAAGCTTTCTTT. Residues: CASSLFSAGRVDTEAFF. V usage is TRBV5-8 and J usage is TRBJ1-1, with a tentative D call TRBD1 (5 bases). Trimming removed 1 base from V and 3 bases from J, with 19 bases in between. Germline V gives CDR1 SGHTS, CDR2 YDEGEE. This CDR3 has 17 residues.

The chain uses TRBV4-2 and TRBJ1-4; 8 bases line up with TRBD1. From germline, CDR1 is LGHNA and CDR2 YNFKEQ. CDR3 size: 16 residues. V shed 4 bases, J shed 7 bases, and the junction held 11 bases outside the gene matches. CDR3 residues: CASSRATGTGLEKLFF. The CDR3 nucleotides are TGTGCCAGCAGCCGTGCCACCGGGACAGGACTTGAAAAACTGTTTTTT.

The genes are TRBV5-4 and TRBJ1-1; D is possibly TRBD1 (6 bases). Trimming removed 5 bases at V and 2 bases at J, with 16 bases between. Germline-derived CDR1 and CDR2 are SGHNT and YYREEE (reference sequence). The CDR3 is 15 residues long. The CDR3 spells CASRSGPGANTEAFF. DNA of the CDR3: TGTGCCAGCAGATCCGGACCAGGGGCTAACACTGAAGCTTTCTTT.

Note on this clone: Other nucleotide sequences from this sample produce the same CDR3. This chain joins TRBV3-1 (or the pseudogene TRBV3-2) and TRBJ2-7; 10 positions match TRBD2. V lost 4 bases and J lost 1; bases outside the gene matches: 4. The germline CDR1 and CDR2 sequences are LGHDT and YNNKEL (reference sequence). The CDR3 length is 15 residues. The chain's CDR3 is CASSPNSGGSYEQYF. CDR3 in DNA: TGTGCCAGCAGCCCCAATAGCGGGGGGTCCTACGAGCAGTACTTC.

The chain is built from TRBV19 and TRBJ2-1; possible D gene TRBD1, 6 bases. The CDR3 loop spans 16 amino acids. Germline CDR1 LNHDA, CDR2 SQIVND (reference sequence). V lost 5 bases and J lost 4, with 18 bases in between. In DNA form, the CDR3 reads TGTGCCAGTAGTCCCGCGTGGACCCAGGGGTACAATGAGCAGTTCTTC. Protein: CASSPAWTQGYNEQFF.

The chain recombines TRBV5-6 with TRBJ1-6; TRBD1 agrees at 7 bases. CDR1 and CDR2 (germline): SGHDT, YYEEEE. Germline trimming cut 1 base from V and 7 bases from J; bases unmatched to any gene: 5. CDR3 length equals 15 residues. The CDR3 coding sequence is TGTGCCAGCAGCTTGTATGACAGGGAGAATTCACCCCTCCACTTT. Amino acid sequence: CASSLYDRENSPLHF.

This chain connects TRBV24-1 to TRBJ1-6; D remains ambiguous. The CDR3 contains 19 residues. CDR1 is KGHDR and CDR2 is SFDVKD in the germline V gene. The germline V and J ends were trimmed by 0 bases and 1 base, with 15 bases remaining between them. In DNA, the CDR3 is TGTGCCACCAGTGATTTGGCCCAGGAAAACGTTTCCTATAATTCACCCCTCCACTTT. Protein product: CATSDLAQENVSYNSPLHF.

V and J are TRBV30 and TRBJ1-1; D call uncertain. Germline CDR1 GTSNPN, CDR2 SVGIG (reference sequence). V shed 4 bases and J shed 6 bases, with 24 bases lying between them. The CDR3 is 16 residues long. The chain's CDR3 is CAWNRGAGPKSAEAFF. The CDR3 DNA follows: TGTGCCTGGAACCGGGGTGCGGGCCCAAAATCGGCTGAAGCTTTCTTT.

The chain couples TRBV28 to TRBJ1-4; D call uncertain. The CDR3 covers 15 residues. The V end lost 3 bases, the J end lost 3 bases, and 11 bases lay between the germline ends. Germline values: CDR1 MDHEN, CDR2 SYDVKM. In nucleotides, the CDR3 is TGTGCCAGCAGTTTGAGCGGTATGGCTAATGAAAAACTGTTTTTT. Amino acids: CASSLSGMANEKLFF.

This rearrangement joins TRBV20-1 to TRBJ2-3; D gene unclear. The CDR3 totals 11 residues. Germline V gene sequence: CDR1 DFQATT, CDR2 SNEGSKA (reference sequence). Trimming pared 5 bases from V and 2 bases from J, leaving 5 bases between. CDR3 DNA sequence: TGCAGTGCTGACTCCACAGATACGCAGTATTTT. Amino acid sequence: CSADSTDTQYF.

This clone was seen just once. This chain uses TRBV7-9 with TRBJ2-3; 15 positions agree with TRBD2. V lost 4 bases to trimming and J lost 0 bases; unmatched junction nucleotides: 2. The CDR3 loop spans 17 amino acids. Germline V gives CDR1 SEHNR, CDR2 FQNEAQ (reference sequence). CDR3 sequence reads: CASSSGLAGGSTDTQYF. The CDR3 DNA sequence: TGTGCCAGCAGCTCGGGACTAGCGGGGGGTAGCACAGATACGCAGTATTTT.

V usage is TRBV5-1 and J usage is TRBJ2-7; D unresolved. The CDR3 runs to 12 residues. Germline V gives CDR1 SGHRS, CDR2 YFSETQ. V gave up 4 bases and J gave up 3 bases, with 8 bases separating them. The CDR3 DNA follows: TGCGCCAGCAGCCCCGGTCACTACGAGCAGTACTTC. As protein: CASSPGHYEQYF.

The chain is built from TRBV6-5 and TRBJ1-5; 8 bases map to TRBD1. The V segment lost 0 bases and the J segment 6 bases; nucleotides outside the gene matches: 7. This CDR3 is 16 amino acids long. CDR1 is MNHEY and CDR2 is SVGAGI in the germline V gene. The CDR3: CASSYSLQGAGQPQHF. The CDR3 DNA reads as TGTGCCAGCAGTTACTCCCTTCAGGGGGCGGGTCAGCCCCAGCATTTT.

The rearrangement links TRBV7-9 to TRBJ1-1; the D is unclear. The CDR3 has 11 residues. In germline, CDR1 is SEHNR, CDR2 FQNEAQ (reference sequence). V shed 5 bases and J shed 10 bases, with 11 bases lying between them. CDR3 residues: CASSRSPGAFF. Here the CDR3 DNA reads TGTGCCAGCAGCAGGTCCCCGGGAGCTTTCTTT.

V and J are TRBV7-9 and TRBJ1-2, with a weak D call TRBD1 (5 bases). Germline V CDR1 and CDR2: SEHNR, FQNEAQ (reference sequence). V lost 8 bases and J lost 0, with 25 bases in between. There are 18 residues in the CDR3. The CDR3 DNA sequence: TGTGCCAGCCTTGGGCCCTTTGGCCCCGACAGTTCTAACTATGGCTACACCTTC. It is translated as CASLGPFGPDSSNYGYTF. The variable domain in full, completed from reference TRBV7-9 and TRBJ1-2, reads DTGVSQNPRHKITKRGQNVTFRCDPISEHNRLYWYRQTLGQGPEFLTYFQNEAQLEKSRLLSDRFSAERPKGSFSTLEIQRTEQGDSAMYLCASLGPFGPDSSNYGYTFGSGTRLTVV.